A single sample gave rise to the 26 T cell receptor beta chains below, sequenced in a study of cytomegalovirus exposure and HLA in healthy donors. The primer mix had 60 Vbeta and 13 Jbeta primers. This table comes from immunoSEQ multiplex PCR, and its TCRdb copy is limited to in-frame clones, with some not included. The table includes about 170,000 clones, roughly two thirds detected once. Sequencing was carried out using PBMCs. These receptors were collected from a young woman in good health and CMV-seropositive.

This clone was counted only a few times. V usage is TRBV7-9 and J usage is TRBJ2-2; TRBD2 aligns across 7 bases. The germline V gene has CDR1 SEHNR and CDR2 FQNEAQ (reference sequence). This CDR3 contains 12 residues. J gave up 5 bases and V 9 bases, and 3 bases lay outside the gene matches. CDR3 sequence: CARSGETGELFF. The CDR3 DNA reads TGTGCCAGAAGCGGGGAGACCGGGGAGCTGTTTTTT.

Points on this clone: The junction shows a germline mismatch at one end, possibly a read error. Other nucleotide sequences from this sample produce the same CDR3. This rearrangement joins TRBV4-3 to TRBJ1-3; TRBD1 is a possible D gene (6 bases). Germline CDR1 LGHNA, CDR2 YSLEER. This CDR3 is 16 amino acids long. CDR3 nucleotide sequence: TGCGCCAGCAGCCAAGATCCGGGGGGGCTTGGAAACACCATATATTTC. It encodes CASSQDPGGLGNTIYF.

The chain uses TRBV6-6 and TRBJ1-1; the D gene is possibly TRBD1 (5 bases). The germline V and J ends were trimmed by 6 bases and 3 bases, with 11 bases remaining between them. The germline CDR1 and CDR2 sequences are MNHNY and SVGAGI (reference sequence). CDR3 length: 13 amino acids. This CDR3 is CASRLGRDTEAFF. The CDR3 DNA reads as TGTGCCAGCAGGTTGGGGCGCGACACTGAAGCTTTCTTT.

The genes are TRBV10-1 and TRBJ1-4; no definite D call. This CDR3 comprises 14 residues. V was shortened by 5 bases and J by 5 bases, with 12 bases between the two germline ends. Germline CDR1 is WNHNN and CDR2 is SYGVQD (reference sequence). The CDR3 region has the DNA TGCGCCAGCAGTCCCGGGTCCCTGAATGAAAAACTGTTTTTT. Its translation is CASSPGSLNEKLFF.

V usage is TRBV19 and J usage is TRBJ2-5; D ambiguous. Trimming stripped 5 bases from V and 4 bases from J, with 5 bases between. CDR3 size: 11 residues. Germline V gene sequence: CDR1 LNHDA, CDR2 SQIVND (reference sequence). The CDR3 DNA reads as TGTGCCAGTAGTGACATAGAGACCCAGTACTTC. Amino acids: CASSDIETQYF.

V usage is TRBV2 and J usage is TRBJ2-5, with D possibly TRBD1 on 5 matching bases. Trimming removed 9 bases at V and 7 bases at J, with 21 bases between. CDR3 length equals 14 residues. The germline CDR1 and CDR2 sequences are SNHLY and FYNNEI. CDR3 DNA: TGTGCCAGTACAGGAGACTCGGAACATACGACCCAGTACTTC. Its protein is CASTGDSEHTTQYF. Complete variable domain (other parts from reference TRBV2 and TRBJ2-5): EPEVTQTPSHQVTQMGQEVILRCVPISNHLYFYWYRQILGQKVEFLVSFYNNEISEKSEIFDDQFSVERPDGSNFTLKIRSTKLEDSAMYFCASTGDSEHTTQYFGPGTRLLVL.

This chain uses TRBV2 with TRBJ1-2; possible D gene TRBD1, 5 bases. Germline V gene data show CDR1 as SNHLY and CDR2 as FYNNEI. The CDR3 spans 12 residues. Between the trimmed V and J ends, which lost 9 bases and 6 bases, there was a span of 14 bases. The CDR3 coding sequence is TGTGCCAGGGGCAGGGAGGATGATGGCTACACCTTC. Its translation: CARGREDDGYTF.

The CDR3 here is CASSLFREQGASPLHF. CDR3 DNA: TGTGCCAGCAGCTTATTCCGGGAACAGGGAGCTTCACCCCTCCACTTT. The V and J genes are TRBV11-2 and TRBJ1-6; weak D call: TRBD1 (6 bases). V shed 2 bases and J shed 9 bases, with 17 bases lying between them. Germline V gene sequence: CDR1 SGHAT, CDR2 FQNNGV. The CDR3 has 16 amino acids.

The V call is TRBV2, the J call TRBJ1-1, with D possibly TRBD1 on 5 matching bases. Trimming removed 5 bases at V and 0 bases at J, with 10 bases between. CDR1 is SNHLY, CDR2 FYNNEI, per germline. CDR3 length: 14 residues. As DNA, the CDR3 is TGTGCCAGCAGTAACGGGGGTATGAACACTGAAGCTTTCTTT. Amino acids: CASSNGGMNTEAFF.

The chain combines TRBV7-9 with TRBJ2-3; a possible D gene is TRBD2 (6 bases). Trimming pared 6 bases from V and 6 bases from J, leaving 13 bases between. The CDR3 covers 13 residues. Looked up from germline, CDR1 is SEHNR and CDR2 is FQNEAQ (reference sequence). The CDR3 nucleotides read TGTGCCAGCAGTGCCGCGGGGACGGATACGCAGTATTTT. Protein sequence: CASSAAGTDTQYF.

In regard to this clone: Relative to the germline gene, one junction end is altered; a read error may explain this. The chain is built from TRBV5-1 and TRBJ2-6, with TRBD1 as a possible D gene (5 bases). The germline V gene encodes CDR1 SGHRS and CDR2 YFSETQ. The CDR3 is 15 residues long. The CDR3 reads CASSLGSSGASVLTF. The CDR3, as DNA: TGCGCCAGCAGCTTGGGGTCCTCTGGGGCCAGCGTCCTGACTTTC.

The CDR3, as DNA: TGTGCCAGCAGCACCCTCGGTAGAGGGCGCGGCTACACCTTC. It encodes CASSTLGRGRGYTF. V gene TRBV9 combines with J gene TRBJ1-2; D is unresolved. The ends were cut back, 4 bases at V and 8 bases at J, with 18 bases in the middle. From germline, CDR1 is SGDLS and CDR2 YYNGEE. The CDR3 consists of 14 residues.

The genes are TRBV4-3 and TRBJ2-4, with 9 bases fitting TRBD1. Germline CDR1 and CDR2: LGHNA and YSLEER. The CDR3 contains 19 residues. The ends lost 0 bases at V and 2 bases at J; junction bases unmatched: 11. The CDR3 nucleotides are TGCGCCAGCAGCCAAGATTTACGGAGCGGACAGGGGCCCAAAAACATTCAGTACTTC. Its protein is CASSQDLRSGQGPKNIQYF.

This clone appeared a single time. For the CDR3, the DNA is TGTGCCAGCAGTTCGCTACTATTAACGGGGAGCAGCACAGATACGCAGTATTTT. It specifies CASSSLLLTGSSTDTQYF. The chain recombines TRBV27 with TRBJ2-3; the D gene is possibly TRBD2 (5 bases). CDR1 MNHEY and CDR2 SMNVEV come from the germline V gene (reference sequence). The length of the CDR3 is 18 residues. V was clipped by 4 bases and J by 0 bases, with 20 bases between them.

V and J are TRBV7-6 and TRBJ1-5; 7 nucleotides align to TRBD1. The junction had 5 bases not matched to a gene; V was cut back by 5 bases and J by 4 bases. The germline V gene has CDR1 SGHVS and CDR2 FNYEAQ. The CDR3 extends over 14 amino acids. The CDR3, as DNA: TGTGCCAGCAGCGCGACAGGGACAAATCAGCCCCAGCATTTT. Amino acid sequence: CASSATGTNQPQHF.

This chain connects TRBV7-8 to TRBJ2-5; TRBD2 aligns across 7 bases. Germline CDR1 is SGHVS and CDR2 is FQNEAQ. The trim removed 5 bases at V and 5 bases at J, leaving 8 bases unmatched. The CDR3 length is 14 residues. In DNA form, the CDR3 reads TGTGCCAGCAGCCTTCCGGGACTACTGGAGACCCAGTACTTC. As protein: CASSLPGLLETQYF. Together with reference TRBV7-8 and TRBJ2-5, the CDR3 gives the full variable domain: GAGVSQSPRYKVAKRGQDVALRCDPISGHVSLFWYQQALGQGPEFLTYFQNEAQLDKSGLPSDRFFAERPEGSVSTLKIQRTQQEDSAVYLCASSLPGLLETQYFGPGTRLLVL.

The V gene is TRBV30, the J gene TRBJ2-1; 7 bases line up with TRBD1. Per the germline V gene, CDR1 is GTSNPN and CDR2 is SVGIG (reference sequence). V dropped 3 bases and J dropped 7; count of bases not matched to a gene: 15. The CDR3 is made up of 16 amino acids. The CDR3 here is CAWSLDSPGQRNEQFF. DNA for the CDR3: TGTGCCTGGAGCCTTGATTCTCCGGGACAGAGGAATGAGCAGTTCTTC.

This clone was observed a handful of times. This chain links TRBV5-1 with TRBJ2-5, with D possibly matching TRBD2 (5 bases). V shed 0 bases and J shed 3 bases, with 12 bases lying between them. CDR1 is SGHRS, CDR2 YFSETQ, per germline. CDR3 length: 15 residues. The CDR3 sequence: CASSLASSAKETQYF. As DNA, the CDR3 is TGCGCCAGCAGCTTGGCCAGTAGCGCGAAAGAGACCCAGTACTTC. The full variable domain, its missing parts supplied by reference TRBV5-1 and TRBJ2-5, is KAGVTQTPRYLIKTRGQQVTLSCSPISGHRSVSWYQQTPGQGLQFLFEYFSETQRNKGNFPGRFSGRQFSNSRSEMNVSTLELGDSALYLCASSLASSAKETQYFGPGTRLLVL.

This clone was observed a handful of times. V usage is TRBV5-6 and J usage is TRBJ2-1, with D unresolved. The CDR3 length is 12 residues. V dropped 0 bases and J dropped 12 bases, with 10 bases sitting between them. Germline V gene data show CDR1 as SGHDT and CDR2 as YYEEEE. The CDR3 loop is CASSLAPAGQFF. DNA for the CDR3: TGTGCCAGCAGCTTGGCCCCGGCAGGGCAGTTCTTC.

A few counts support this clone. The chain joins TRBV7-2 to TRBJ2-7; no clear D gene. Germline V gene data show CDR1 as SGHTA and CDR2 as FQGNSA. This CDR3 is 13 amino acids long. V lost 1 base and J lost 3, with 7 bases in between. CDR3 DNA sequence: TGTGCCAGCAGCTTAGAACAGTACTACGAGCAGTACTTC. Its translation is CASSLEQYYEQYF.

The V call is TRBV5-1, the J call TRBJ2-7, with 7 bases that match TRBD2. V dropped 2 bases and J dropped 7; count of bases not matched to a gene: 3. The CDR3 consists of 12 residues. CDR1 and CDR2 from the germline V gene are SGHRS and YFSETQ. Written as DNA, the CDR3 is TGCGCCAGCAGCTTCGGGGGAGGGGAGCAGTACTTC. Its translation: CASSFGGGEQYF. The entire variable domain, with the rest obtained from reference TRBV5-1 and TRBJ2-7, is as follows: KAGVTQTPRYLIKTRGQQVTLSCSPISGHRSVSWYQQTPGQGLQFLFEYFSETQRNKGNFPGRFSGRQFSNSRSEMNVSTLELGDSALYLCASSFGGGEQYFGPGTRLTVT.

J is TRBJ2-5 and V is TRBV5-1; tentative D call: TRBD2 (6 bases). In germline, CDR1 is SGHRS, CDR2 YFSETQ. Trimming shortened V by 0 bases and J by 3 bases, and 9 bases separated the two germline ends. This CDR3 comprises 14 residues. CDR3 coding DNA: TGCGCCAGCAGCTTGGCGGGACTTAAAGAGACCCAGTACTTC. Amino acids: CASSLAGLKETQYF.

The rearrangement joins TRBV5-6 to TRBJ1-1; 7 bases agree with TRBD1. Trimming removed 6 bases from V and 6 bases from J; junction bases left unmatched: 11. Germline V gives CDR1 SGHDT, CDR2 YYEEEE. CDR3 length: 14 residues. DNA for the CDR3: TGTGCCAGCACCCTGACAGGGCGGGAATCTGAAGCTTTCTTT. Protein: CASTLTGRESEAFF.

This chain links TRBV5-6 with TRBJ2-3; 14 nucleotides match TRBD2. V gave up 4 bases and J gave up 0 bases; unmatched junction bases: 10. This CDR3 is 19 amino acids long. CDR1 and CDR2 (germline): SGHDT, YYEEEE. CDR3 DNA sequence: TGTGCCAGCAGCCCGCAGGGACTAGCGGGGGTACCTAGCACAGATACGCAGTATTTT. This codes for CASSPQGLAGVPSTDTQYF.

This clone has only a few counts. The genes are TRBV23-1 and TRBJ1-5, with 12 bases aligning to TRBD1. Being an ORF, TRBV23-1 has a function that is uncertain. CDR3 length equals 19 residues. V shed 0 bases and J 6 bases; nucleotides not matched to a gene: 12. CDR3 DNA sequence: TGCGCCAGCAGTCAATCACCGGGACAGGGGGCCGACGGGGGTCAGCCCCAGCATTTT. Amino acids: CASSQSPGQGADGGQPQHF.

This chain joins TRBV5-6 and TRBJ1-1; the D is unclear. Trimming stripped 2 bases from V and 0 bases from J, with 11 bases between. The V gene's germline CDR1 is SGHDT and CDR2 YYEEEE. This CDR3 is 15 amino acids long. The CDR3 here is CASSFGLGVNTEAFF. The DNA of the CDR3 is TGTGCCAGCAGCTTCGGCCTCGGGGTGAACACTGAAGCTTTCTTT.